This TCR beta chain was retrieved from a study of graft-versus-host responses after intestinal transplantation. As to this clone: No antigen is known for it.

The repertoire was sequenced with immunoSEQ multiplex PCR; TCRdb's copy has only in-frame clones and lacks some. The sample shows 71,000 or so clones, roughly 88% of them seen only once. Germline values: CDR1 SGHAT, CDR2 FQNNGV. V lost 7 bases and J lost 9, with 10 bases in between. This CDR3 contains 11 residues. This receptor was obtained from a human donor who received an intestinal transplant. The sample was unstimulated CD8+ T cells sorted from spleen or lymph node cells, taken before intestinal transplant. The chain carries TRBV11-2 and TRBJ2-1; possible D gene TRBD2, 7 bases. DNA for the CDR3: TGTGCCAGCACTAGGGGGGGTGAGCAGTTCTTC. Translated: CASTRGGEQFF.